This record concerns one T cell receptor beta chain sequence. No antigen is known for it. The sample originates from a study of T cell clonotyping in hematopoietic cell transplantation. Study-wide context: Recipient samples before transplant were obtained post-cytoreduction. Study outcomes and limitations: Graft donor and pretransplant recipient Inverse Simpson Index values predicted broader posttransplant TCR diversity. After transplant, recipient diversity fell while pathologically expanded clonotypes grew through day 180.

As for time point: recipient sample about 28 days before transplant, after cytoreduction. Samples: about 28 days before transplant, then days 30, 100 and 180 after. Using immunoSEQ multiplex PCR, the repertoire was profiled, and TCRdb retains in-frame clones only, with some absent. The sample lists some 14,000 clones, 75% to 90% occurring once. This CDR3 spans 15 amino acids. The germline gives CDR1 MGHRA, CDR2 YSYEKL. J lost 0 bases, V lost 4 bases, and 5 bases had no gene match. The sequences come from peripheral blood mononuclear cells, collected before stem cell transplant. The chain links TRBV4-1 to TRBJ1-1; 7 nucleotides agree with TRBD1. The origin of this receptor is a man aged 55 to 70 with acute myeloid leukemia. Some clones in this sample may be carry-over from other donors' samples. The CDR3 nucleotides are TGCGCCAGCAGCCCTGGGGACAGTATGAACACTGAAGCTTTCTTT. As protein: CASSPGDSMNTEAFF.